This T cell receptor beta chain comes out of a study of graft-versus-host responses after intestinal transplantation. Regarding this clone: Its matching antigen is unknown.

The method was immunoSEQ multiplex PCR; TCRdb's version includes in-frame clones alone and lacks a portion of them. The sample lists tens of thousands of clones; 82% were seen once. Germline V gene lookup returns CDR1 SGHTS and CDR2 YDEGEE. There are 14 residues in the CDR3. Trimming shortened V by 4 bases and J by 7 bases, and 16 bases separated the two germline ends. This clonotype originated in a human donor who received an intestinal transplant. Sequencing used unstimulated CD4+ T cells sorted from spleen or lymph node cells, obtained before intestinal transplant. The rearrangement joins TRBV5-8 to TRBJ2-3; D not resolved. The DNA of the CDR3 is TGTGCCAGCAGCATCTCTAGGGCGGTTAATACGCAGTATTTT. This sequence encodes CASSISRAVNTQYF. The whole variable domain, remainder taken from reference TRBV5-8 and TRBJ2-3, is EAGVTQSPTHLIKTRGQQATLRCSPISGHTSVYWYQQALGLGLQFLLWYDEGEERNRGNFPPRFSGRQFPNYSSELNVNALELEDSALYLCASSISRAVNTQYFGPGTRLTVL.